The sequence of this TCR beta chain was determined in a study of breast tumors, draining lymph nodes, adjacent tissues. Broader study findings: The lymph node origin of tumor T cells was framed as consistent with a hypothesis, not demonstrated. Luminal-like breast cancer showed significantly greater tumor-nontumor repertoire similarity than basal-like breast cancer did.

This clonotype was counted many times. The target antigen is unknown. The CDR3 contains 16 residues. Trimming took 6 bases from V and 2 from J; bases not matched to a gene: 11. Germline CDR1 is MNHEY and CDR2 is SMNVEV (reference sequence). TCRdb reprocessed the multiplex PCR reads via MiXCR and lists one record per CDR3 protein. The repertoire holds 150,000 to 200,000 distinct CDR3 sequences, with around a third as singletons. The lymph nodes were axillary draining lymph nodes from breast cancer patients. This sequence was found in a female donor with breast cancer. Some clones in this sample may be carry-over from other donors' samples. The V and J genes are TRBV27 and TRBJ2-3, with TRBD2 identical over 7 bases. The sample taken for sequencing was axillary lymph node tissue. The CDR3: CASSPASGADTDTQYF. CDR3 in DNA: TGTGCCAGCAGCCCCGCCAGCGGGGCCGACACAGATACGCAGTATTTT.